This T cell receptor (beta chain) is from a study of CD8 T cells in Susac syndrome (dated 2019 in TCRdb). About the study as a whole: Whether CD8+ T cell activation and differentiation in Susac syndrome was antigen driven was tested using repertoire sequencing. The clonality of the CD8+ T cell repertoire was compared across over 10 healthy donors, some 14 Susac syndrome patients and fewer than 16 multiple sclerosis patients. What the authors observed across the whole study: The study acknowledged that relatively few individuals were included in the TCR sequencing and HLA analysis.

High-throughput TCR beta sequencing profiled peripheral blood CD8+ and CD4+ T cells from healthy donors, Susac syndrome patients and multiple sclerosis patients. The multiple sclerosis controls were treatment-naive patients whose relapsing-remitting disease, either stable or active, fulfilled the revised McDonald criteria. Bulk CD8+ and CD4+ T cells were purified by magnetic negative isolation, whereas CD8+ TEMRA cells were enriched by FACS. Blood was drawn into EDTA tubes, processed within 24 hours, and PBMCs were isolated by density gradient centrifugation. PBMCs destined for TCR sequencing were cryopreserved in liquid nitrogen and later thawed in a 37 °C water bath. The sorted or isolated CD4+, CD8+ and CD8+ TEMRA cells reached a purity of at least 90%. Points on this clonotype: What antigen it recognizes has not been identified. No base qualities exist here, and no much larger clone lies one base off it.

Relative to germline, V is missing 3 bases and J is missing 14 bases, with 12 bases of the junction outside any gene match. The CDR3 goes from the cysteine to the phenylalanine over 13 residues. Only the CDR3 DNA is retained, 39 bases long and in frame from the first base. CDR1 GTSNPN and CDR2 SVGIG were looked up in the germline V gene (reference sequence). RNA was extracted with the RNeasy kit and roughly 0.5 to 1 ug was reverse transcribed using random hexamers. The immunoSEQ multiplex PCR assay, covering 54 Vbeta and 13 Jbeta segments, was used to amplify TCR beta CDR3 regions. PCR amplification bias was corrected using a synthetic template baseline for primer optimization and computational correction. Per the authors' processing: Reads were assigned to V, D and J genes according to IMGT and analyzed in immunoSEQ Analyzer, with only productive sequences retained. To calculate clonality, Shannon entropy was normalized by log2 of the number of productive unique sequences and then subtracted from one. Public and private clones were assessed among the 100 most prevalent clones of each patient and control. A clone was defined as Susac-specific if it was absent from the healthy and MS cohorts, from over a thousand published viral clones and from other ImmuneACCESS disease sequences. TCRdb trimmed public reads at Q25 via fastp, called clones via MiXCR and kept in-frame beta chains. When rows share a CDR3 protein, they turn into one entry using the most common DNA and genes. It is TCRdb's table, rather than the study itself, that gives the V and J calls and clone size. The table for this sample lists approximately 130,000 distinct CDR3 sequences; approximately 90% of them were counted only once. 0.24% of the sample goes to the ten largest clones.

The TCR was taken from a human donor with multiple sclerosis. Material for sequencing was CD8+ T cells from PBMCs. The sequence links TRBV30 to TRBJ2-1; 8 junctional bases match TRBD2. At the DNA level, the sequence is TGTGCCTGGAGCCGCCCGGGACTAGTAGGCAAGTTCTTC. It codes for CAWSRPGLVGKFF.